The present T cell receptor beta chain was sequenced within a study of sequential checkpoint blockade in melanoma (dated by TCRdb to about 2019). For context, the study as a whole: Using 1:1 randomization, the trial assigned patients either to first-line nivolumab followed by ipilimumab (arm A) or to ipilimumab followed by nivolumab (arm B). Maintenance nivolumab came after each of the two trial sequences. DNA from about 99 pretreatment melanoma tumor samples was subjected to TCRbeta immunosequencing. Matched tumor biopsies were taken from approximately 20 patients before treatment and at week 13, after single-agent nivolumab (arm A) or ipilimumab (arm B). About 80% of the matched tumor biopsy pairs taken before and after treatment were from the same lesion.

This clone was found many times. Its binding antigen is unknown. No per-base quality is available; no much larger clone lies one base away. The CDR3 runs 15 amino acids, cysteine and phenylalanine included. Left in the record is the CDR3 DNA by itself, 45 bases read in frame from the first base. V loses 7 bases of germline sequence and J loses 5 bases, and the interval between the two ends is 21 bases. As encoded in the germline V gene, CDR1 is SGHNT while CDR2 is YENEEA. Findings and caveats that apply to the study as a whole: Patients whose tumor T-cell fraction and clonality increased by week 13 were about 30 times more likely to achieve clinical benefit. Among patients in arm A, the nivolumab-first arm, pretreatment tumor TIL clonality was associated with response (P = .04). PD-L1 staining and CD8+ T-cell counts correlated with tumor T-cell fraction and clonality, whereas mutational load did not. Small sample sizes and reduced statistical power limited the analyses of tumor T-cell fraction within each arm. Larger, independent patient cohorts are needed to validate the response-prediction model that combines TCR metrics and mutation burden.

TCRbeta CDR3 regions were immunosequenced from genomic DNA with the immunoSEQ Assay. Before high-throughput sequencing, genomic DNA was amplified using bias-controlled multiplex PCR. In the paper's pipeline: To quantify the absolute abundance of each unique TCRbeta CDR3 region, the sequences were collapsed and filtered. Clonality, defined as 1 minus Pielou's evenness, was calculated using productive rearrangements only. To compute tumor T-cell fraction, TCRbeta template counts were normalized to usable DNA, with usable DNA estimated from several housekeeping genes. A previously published method was used to identify clones whose frequencies were significantly greater in on-treatment samples than in baseline samples. TCRdb obtained this table from immuneACCESS and retained in-frame rearrangements with V and J assigned. These tables miss some clones; where compared with another copy, unresolved V genes account for less than half of the shortfall, and the remainder is unexplained. V and J calls and clone size are as listed in that table; D and trimming were resolved from the DNA. The sample yields some 9,200 clones; approximately 23% were counted once. Around a tenth of the sample is taken by the ten largest.

Reading the label with the study, this specimen's treatment or condition is: randomized to nivolumab then ipilimumab (arm A) or the reverse (arm B). Prior DNA-damaging chemotherapy had not been received by any trial patient. The samples were obtained from melanoma patients enrolled in CheckMate 064, an open-label, randomized phase II trial testing sequential checkpoint blockade. Tumor TCR sequencing used genomic DNA from formalin-fixed paraffin-embedded (FFPE) tissue samples. This sequence originates from a human donor with melanoma. The chain employs TRBV11-3 and TRBJ2-7, with the D call tentatively TRBD1 or TRBD2, each fitting 5 bases. The sequenced sample was tumor tissue (inferred from file names), obtained from a patient given nivolumab and ipilimumab in sequence. This receptor has the CDR3 CASNQWDGLGDEQYF. The DNA is TGTGCCAGCAACCAGTGGGACGGCCTAGGCGACGAGCAGTACTTC.